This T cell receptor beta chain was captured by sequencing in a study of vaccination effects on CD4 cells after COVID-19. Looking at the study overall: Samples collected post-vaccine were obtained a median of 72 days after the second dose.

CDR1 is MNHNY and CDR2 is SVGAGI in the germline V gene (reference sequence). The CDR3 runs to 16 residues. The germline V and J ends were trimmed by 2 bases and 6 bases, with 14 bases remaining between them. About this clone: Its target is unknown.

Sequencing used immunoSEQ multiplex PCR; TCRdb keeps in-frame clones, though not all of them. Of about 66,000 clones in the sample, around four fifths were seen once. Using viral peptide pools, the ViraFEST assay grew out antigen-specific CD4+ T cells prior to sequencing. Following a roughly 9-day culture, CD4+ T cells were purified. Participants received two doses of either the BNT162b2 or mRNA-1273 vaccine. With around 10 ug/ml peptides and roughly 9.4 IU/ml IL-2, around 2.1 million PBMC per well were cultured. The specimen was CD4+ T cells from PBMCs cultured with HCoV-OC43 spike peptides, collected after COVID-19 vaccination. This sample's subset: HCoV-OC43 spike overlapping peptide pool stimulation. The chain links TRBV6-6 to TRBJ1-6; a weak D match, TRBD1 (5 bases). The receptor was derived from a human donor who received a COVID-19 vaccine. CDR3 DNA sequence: TGTGCCAGCAGTTACACCAAGACAGAACCTAATTCACCCCTCCACTTT. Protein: CASSYTKTEPNSPLHF.